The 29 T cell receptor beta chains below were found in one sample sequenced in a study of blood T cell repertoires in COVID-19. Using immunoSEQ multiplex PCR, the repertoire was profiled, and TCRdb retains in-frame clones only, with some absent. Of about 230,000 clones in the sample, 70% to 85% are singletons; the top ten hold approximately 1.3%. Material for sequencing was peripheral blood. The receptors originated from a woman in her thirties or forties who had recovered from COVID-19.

The CDR3 here is CASSPTGQTYEQYF. The CDR3 nucleotides are TGTGCCAGCTCACCGACAGGGCAAACCTACGAGCAGTACTTC. The J gene is TRBJ2-7, the V gene TRBV18; 7 bases fit TRBD1. The CDR3 totals 14 residues. Trimming at V came to 3 bases and at J to 2 bases, leaving 4 bases not matched to a gene. Germline lookup yields CDR1 KGHSH and CDR2 LQKENI.

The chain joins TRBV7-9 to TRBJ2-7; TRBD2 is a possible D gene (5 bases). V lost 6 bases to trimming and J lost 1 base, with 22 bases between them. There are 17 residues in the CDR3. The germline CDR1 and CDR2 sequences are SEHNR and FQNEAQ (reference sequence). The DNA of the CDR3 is TGTGCCAGCAGTCAAATGTACGGGAACCCGAGATCCTACGAGCAGTACTTC. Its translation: CASSQMYGNPRSYEQYF.

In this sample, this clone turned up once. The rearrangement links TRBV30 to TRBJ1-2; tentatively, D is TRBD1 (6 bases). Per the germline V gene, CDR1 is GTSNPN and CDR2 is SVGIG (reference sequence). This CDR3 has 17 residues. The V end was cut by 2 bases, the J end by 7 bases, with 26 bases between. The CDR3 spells CAWSSLSVSLGAVGYTF. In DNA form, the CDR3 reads TGTGCCTGGAGTTCTTTGAGCGTTTCACTGGGGGCTGTTGGCTACACCTTC. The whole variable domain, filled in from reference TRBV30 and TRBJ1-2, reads SQTIHQWPATLVQPVGSPLSLECTVEGTSNPNLYWYRQAAGRGLQLLFYSVGIGQISSEVPQNLSASRPQDRQFILSSKKLLLSDSGFYLCAWSSLSVSLGAVGYTFGSGTRLTVV.

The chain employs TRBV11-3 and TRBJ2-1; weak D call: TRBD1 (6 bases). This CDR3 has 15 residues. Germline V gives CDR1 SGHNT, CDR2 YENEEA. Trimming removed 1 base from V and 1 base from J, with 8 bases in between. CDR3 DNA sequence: TGTGCCAGCAGCTTAGTAGGGGGTTCCTACAATGAGCAGTTCTTC. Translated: CASSLVGGSYNEQFF.

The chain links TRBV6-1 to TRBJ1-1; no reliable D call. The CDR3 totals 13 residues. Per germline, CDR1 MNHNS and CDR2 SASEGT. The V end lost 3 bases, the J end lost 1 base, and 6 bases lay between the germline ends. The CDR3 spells CASSDNGNTEAFF. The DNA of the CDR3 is TGTGCCAGCAGTGATAACGGGAACACTGAAGCTTTCTTT.

CDR3 nucleotide sequence: TGTGCCAGCAGTGTGGTGGGCCGGCCCCAGCATTTT. Amino acid sequence: CASSVVGRPQHF. The chain employs TRBV2 and TRBJ1-5; D not resolved. Germline V gene sequence: CDR1 SNHLY, CDR2 FYNNEI. The CDR3 runs 12 residues. The V gene lost 4 bases and the J gene lost 9 bases, with 10 bases spanning the gap.

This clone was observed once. CDR3 region: CASSSPGQLYGYTF. DNA for the CDR3: TGTGCCAGCAGCAGCCCGGGACAGCTCTATGGCTACACCTTC. The chain links TRBV5-4 to TRBJ1-2, with 7 bases aligning to TRBD1. Trimming removed 4 bases from V and 4 bases from J; junction bases left unmatched: 7. CDR1 SGHNT and CDR2 YYREEE come from the germline V gene (reference sequence). The length of the CDR3 is 14 residues.

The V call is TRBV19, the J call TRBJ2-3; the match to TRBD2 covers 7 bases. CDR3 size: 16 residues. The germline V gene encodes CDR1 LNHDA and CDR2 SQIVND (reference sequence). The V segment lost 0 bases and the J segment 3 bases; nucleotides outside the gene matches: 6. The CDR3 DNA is TGTGCCAGTAGTATAGATCTAGCGGACCCGACAGATACGCAGTATTTT. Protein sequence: CASSIDLADPTDTQYF. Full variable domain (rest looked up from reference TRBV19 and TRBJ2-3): DGGITQSPKYLFRKEGQNVTLSCEQNLNHDAMYWYRQDPGQGLRLIYYSQIVNDFQKGDIAEGYSVSREKKESFPLTVTSAQKNPTAFYLCASSIDLADPTDTQYFGPGTRLTVL.

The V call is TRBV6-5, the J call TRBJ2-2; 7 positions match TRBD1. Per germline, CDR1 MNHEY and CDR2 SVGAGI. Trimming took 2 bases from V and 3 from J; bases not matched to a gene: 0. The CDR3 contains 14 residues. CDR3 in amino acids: CASSYDRDTGELFF. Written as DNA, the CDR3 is TGTGCCAGCAGTTACGACAGGGACACCGGGGAGCTGTTTTTT.

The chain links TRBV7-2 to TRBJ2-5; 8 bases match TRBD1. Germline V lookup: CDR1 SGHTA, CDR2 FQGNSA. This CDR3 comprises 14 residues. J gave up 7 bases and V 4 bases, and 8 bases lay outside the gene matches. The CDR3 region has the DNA TGTGCCAGCAGCTGGACAGGGAGAGATGGGACCCAGTACTTC. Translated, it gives CASSWTGRDGTQYF. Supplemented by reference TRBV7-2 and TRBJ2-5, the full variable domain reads GAGVSQSPSNKVTEKGKDVELRCDPISGHTALYWYRQSLGQGLEFLIYFQGNSAPDKSGLPSDRFSAERTGGSVSTLTIQRTQQEDSAVYLCASSWTGRDGTQYFGPGTRLLVL.

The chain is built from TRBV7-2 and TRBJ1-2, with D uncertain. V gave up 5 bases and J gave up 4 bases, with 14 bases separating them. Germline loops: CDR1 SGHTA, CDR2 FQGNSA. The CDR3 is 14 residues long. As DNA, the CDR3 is TGTGCCAGCAGCCCAATCGAGCCCGGCTATGGCTACACCTTC. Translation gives CASSPIEPGYGYTF.

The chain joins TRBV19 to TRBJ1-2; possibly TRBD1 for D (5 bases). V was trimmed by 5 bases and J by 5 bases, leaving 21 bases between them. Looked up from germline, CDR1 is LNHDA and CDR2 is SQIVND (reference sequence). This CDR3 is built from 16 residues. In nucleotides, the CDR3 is TGTGCCAGTAGTCCCCTGGGGAGGGGAGTAGGGTATGGCTACACCTTC. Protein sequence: CASSPLGRGVGYGYTF.

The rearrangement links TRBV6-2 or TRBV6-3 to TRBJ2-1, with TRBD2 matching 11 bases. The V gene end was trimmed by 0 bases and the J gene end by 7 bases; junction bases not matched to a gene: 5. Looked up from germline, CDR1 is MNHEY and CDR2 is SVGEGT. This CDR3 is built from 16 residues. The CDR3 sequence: CASSYSTSGGLNEQFF. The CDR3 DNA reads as TGTGCCAGCAGTTACTCCACTAGCGGGGGACTGAATGAGCAGTTCTTC.

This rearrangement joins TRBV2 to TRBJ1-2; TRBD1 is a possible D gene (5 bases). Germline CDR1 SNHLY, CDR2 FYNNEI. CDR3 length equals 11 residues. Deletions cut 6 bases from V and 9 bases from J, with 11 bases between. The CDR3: CASRGPFSYTF. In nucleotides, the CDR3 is TGTGCCAGCAGGGGGCCCTTCAGCTACACCTTC. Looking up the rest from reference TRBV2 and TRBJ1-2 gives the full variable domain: EPEVTQTPSHQVTQMGQEVILRCVPISNHLYFYWYRQILGQKVEFLVSFYNNEISEKSEIFDDQFSVERPDGSNFTLKIRSTKLEDSAMYFCASRGPFSYTFGSGTRLTVV.

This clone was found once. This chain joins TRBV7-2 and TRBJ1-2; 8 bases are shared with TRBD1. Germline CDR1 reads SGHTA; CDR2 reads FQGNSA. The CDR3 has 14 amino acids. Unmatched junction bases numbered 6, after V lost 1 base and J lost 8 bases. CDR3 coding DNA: TGTGCCAGCAGCTTAGGCAGGGGGCTGGAGGGCTACACCTTC. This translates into CASSLGRGLEGYTF.

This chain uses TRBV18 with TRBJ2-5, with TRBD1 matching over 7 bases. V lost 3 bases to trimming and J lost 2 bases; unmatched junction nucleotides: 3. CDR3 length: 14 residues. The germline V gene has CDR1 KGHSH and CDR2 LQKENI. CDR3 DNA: TGTGCCAGCTCACCCAGGACAGGACAAGAGACCCAGTACTTC. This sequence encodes CASSPRTGQETQYF.

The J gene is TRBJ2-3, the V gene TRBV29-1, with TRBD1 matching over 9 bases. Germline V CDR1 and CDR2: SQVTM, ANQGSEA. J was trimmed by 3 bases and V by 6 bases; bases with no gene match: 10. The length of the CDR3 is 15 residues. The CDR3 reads CSVTETDRGTDTQYF. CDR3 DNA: TGCAGCGTCACGGAGACGGACAGGGGTACAGATACGCAGTATTTT.

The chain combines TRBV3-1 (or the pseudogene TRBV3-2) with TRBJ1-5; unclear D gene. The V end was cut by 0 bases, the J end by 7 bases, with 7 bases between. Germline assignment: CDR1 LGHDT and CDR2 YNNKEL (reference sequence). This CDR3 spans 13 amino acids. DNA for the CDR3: TGTGCCAGCAGCCAAGAGCGAATGCAGCCCCAGCATTTT. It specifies CASSQERMQPQHF.

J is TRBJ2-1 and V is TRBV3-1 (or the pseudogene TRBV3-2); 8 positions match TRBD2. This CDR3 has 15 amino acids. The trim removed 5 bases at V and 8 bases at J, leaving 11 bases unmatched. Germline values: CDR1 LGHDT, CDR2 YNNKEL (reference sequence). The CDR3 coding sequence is TGTGCCAGCAGCTCTCCGGGACTAGGAGTTGATGAGCAGTTCTTC. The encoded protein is CASSSPGLGVDEQFF.

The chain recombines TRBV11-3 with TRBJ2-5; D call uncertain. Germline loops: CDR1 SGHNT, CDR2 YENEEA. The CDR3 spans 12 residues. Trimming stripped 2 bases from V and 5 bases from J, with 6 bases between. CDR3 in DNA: TGTGCCAGCAGCTTACCCGGTGAGACCCAGTACTTC. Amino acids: CASSLPGETQYF.

This CDR3 reads CASSPSTGWNIDTGELFF. The DNA for the CDR3 is TGTGCCAGTAGTCCGTCGACAGGGTGGAATATAGACACCGGGGAGCTGTTTTTT. J is TRBJ2-2 and V is TRBV19; 7 positions match TRBD1. CDR3 length: 18 amino acids. After removal of 5 bases from V and 3 bases from J, the junction contained 15 bases not matched to a gene. The V gene's germline CDR1 is LNHDA and CDR2 SQIVND (reference sequence).

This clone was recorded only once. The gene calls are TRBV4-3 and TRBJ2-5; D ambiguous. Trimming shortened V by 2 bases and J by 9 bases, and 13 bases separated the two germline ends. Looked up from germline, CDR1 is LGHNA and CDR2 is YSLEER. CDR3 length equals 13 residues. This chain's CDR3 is CASSQSSVEPQYF. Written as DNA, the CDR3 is TGCGCCAGCAGCCAAAGTAGTGTTGAGCCCCAGTACTTC.

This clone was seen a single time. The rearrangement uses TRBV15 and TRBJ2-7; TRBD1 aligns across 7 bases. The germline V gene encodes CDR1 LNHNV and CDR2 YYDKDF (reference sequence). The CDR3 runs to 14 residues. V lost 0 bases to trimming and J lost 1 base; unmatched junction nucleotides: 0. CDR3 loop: CATSRETGSYEQYF. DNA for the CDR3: TGTGCCACCAGCAGAGAGACAGGGTCCTACGAGCAGTACTTC. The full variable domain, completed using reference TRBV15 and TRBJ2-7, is DAMVIQNPRYQVTQFGKPVTLSCSQTLNHNVMYWYQQKSSQAPKLLFHYYDKDFNNEADTPDNFQSRRPNTSFCFLDIRSPGLGDTAMYLCATSRETGSYEQYFGPGTRLTVT.

The CDR3 DNA reads as TGTGCCAGCAGTCGGGACATCTACAATGAGCAGTTCTTC. Translated, it gives CASSRDIYNEQFF. The chain joins TRBV5-6 to TRBJ2-1; TRBD1 might be the D (6 bases). CDR1 and CDR2 from the germline V gene are SGHDT and YYEEEE. V lost 5 bases, J lost 3 bases, and 9 bases lay in between. There are 13 residues in the CDR3.

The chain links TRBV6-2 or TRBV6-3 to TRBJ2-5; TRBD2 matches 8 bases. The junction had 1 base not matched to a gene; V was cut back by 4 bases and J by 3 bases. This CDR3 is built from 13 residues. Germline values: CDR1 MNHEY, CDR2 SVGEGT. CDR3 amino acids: CASSLLAEETQYF. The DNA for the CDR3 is TGTGCCAGCAGTTTACTAGCGGAAGAGACCCAGTACTTC.

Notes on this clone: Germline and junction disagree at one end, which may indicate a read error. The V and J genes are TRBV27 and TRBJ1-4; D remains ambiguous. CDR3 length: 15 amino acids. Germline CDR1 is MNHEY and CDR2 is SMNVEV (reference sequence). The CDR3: CASSLFSATNEKLFF. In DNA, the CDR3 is TGTGCCAGCAGCTTATTCTCTGCAACTAATGAAAAACTGTTTTTT. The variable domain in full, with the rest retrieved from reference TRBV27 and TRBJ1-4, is EAQVTQNPRYLITVTGKKLTVTCSQNMNHEYMSWYRQDPGLGLRQIYYSMNVEVTDKGDVPEGYKVSRKEKRNFPLILESPSPNQTSLYFCASSLFSATNEKLFFGSGTQLSVL.

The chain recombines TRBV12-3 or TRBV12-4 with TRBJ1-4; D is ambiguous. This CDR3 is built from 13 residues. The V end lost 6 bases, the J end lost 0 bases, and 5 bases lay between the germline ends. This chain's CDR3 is CASSQTTNEKLFF. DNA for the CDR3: TGTGCCAGCAGCCAGACAACTAATGAAAAACTGTTTTTT.

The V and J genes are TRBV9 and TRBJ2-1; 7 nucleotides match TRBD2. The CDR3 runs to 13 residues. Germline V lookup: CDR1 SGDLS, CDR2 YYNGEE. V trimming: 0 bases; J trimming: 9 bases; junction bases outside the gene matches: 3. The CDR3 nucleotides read TGTGCCAGCAGCGTAGAGGGAGGGAGTGAGCAGTTCTTC. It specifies CASSVEGGSEQFF.

CDR3 in DNA: TGTGCCAGCGCGCTAGTTGAGCAGTTCTTC. This codes for CASALVEQFF. The genes are TRBV2 and TRBJ2-1; D unresolved. Trimming stripped 8 bases from V and 9 bases from J, with 8 bases between. Looked up from germline, CDR1 is SNHLY and CDR2 is FYNNEI. This CDR3 contains 10 residues.